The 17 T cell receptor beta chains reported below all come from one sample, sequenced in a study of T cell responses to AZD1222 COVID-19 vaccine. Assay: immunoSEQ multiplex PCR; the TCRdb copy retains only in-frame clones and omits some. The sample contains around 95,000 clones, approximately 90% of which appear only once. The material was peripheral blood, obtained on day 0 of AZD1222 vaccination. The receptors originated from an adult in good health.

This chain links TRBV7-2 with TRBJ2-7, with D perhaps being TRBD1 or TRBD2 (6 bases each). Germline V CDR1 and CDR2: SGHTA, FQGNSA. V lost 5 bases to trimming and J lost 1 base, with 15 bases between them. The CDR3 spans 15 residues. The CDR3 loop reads CASSPTSGASYEQYF. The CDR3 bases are TGTGCCAGCAGCCCCACGTCGGGGGCGTCCTACGAGCAGTACTTC.

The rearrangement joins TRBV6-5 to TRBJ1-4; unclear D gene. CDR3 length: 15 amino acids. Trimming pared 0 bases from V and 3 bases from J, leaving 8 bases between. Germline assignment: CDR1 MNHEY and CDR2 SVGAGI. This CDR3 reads CASSYSGVSNEKLFF. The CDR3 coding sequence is TGTGCCAGCAGTTACTCCGGGGTTTCTAATGAAAAACTGTTTTTT.

The CDR3 region is CTSSQVGETQYF. The CDR3 nucleotides are TGCACCAGCAGCCAGGTTGGGGAGACCCAGTACTTC. The rearrangement uses TRBV1 and TRBJ2-5. TRBV1 is a known pseudogene. This CDR3 comprises 12 residues.

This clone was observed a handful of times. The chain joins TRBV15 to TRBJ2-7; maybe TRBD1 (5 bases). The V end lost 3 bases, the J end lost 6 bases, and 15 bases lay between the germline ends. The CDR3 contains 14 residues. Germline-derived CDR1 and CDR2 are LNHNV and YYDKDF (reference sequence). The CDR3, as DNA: TGTGCCACCAGCAGCCGGCAGGGAAGAGGCGAGCAGTACTTC. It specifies CATSSRQGRGEQYF.

CDR3 region: CASSIGTYEQYF. Written as DNA, the CDR3 is TGTGCCAGCAGTATCGGTACCTACGAGCAGTACTTC. The J gene is TRBJ2-7, the V gene TRBV27; D is unresolved. Trimming took off 5 bases at V and 2 bases at J, with 7 bases between the two ends. This CDR3 has 12 residues. CDR1 MNHEY and CDR2 SMNVEV come from the germline V gene (reference sequence).

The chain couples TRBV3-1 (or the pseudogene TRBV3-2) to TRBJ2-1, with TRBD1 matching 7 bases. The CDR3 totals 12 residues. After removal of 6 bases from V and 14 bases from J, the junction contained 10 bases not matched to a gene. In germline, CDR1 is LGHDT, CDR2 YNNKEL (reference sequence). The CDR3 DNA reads TGTGCCAGCAGTCCCTTAGAGGGACAGAAGTTCTTC. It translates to CASSPLEGQKFF.

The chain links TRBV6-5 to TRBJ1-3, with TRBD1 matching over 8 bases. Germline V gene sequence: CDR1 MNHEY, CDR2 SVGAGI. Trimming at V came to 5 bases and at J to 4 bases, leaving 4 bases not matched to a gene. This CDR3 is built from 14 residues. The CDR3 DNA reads TGTGCCAGCAGTAGGACAGGGAACGGAAACACCATATATTTT. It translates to CASSRTGNGNTIYF.

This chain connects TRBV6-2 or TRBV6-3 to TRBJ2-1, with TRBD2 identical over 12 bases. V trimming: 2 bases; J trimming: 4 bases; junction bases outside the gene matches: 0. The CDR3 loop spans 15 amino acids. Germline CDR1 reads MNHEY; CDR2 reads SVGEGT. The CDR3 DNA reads TGTGCCAGCAGTTACACTAGCGGGGGGTACAATGAGCAGTTCTTC. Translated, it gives CASSYTSGGYNEQFF.

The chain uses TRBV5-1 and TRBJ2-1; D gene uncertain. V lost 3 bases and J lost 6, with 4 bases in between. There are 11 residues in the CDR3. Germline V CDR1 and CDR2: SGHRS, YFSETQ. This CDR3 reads CASSSSNEQFF. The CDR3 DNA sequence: TGCGCCAGCAGCTCCAGCAATGAGCAGTTCTTC. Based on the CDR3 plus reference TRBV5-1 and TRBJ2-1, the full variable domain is KAGVTQTPRYLIKTRGQQVTLSCSPISGHRSVSWYQQTPGQGLQFLFEYFSETQRNKGNFPGRFSGRQFSNSRSEMNVSTLELGDSALYLCASSSSNEQFFGPGTRLTVL.

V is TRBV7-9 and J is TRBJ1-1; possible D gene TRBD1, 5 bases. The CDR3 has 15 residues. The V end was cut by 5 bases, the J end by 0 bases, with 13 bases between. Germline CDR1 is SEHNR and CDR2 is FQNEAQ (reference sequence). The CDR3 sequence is CASSPRGNMNTEAFF. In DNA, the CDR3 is TGTGCCAGCAGCCCTCGGGGGAACATGAACACTGAAGCTTTCTTT.

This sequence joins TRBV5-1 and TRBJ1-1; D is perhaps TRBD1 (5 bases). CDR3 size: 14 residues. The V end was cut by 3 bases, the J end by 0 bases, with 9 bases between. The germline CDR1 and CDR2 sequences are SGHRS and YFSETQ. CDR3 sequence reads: CASSWDGVNTEAFF. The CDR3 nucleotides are TGCGCCAGCAGCTGGGACGGTGTGAACACTGAAGCTTTCTTT.

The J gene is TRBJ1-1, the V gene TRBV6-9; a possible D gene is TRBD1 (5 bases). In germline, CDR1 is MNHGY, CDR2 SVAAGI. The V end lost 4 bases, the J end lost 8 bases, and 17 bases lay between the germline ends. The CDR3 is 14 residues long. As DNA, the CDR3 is TGTGCCAGCAGTTCCAGGGAGTTTGGTGGGGAAGCTTTCTTT. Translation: CASSSREFGGEAFF.

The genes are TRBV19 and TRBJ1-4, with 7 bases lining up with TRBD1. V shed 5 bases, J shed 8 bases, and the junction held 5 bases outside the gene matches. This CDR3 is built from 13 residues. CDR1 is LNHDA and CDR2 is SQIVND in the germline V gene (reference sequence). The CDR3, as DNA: TGTGCCAGTAGTCCAGGGGGGAGGGAAAAACTGTTTTTT. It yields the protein CASSPGGREKLFF. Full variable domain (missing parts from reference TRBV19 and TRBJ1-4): DGGITQSPKYLFRKEGQNVTLSCEQNLNHDAMYWYRQDPGQGLRLIYYSQIVNDFQKGDIAEGYSVSREKKESFPLTVTSAQKNPTAFYLCASSPGGREKLFFGSGTQLSVL.

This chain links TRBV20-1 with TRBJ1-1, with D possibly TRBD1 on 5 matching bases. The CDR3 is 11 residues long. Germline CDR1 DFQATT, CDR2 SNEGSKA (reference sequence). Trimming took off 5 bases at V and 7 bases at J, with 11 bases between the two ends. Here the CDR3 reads CSAQGQVEAFF. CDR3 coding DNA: TGCAGTGCTCAGGGTCAGGTTGAAGCTTTCTTT.

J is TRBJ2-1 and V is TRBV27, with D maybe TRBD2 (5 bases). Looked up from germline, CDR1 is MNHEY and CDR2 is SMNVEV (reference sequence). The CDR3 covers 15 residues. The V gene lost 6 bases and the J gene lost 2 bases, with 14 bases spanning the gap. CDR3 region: CASRTPGSAYNEQFF. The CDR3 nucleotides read TGTGCCAGCAGAACACCGGGGTCCGCCTACAATGAGCAGTTCTTC.

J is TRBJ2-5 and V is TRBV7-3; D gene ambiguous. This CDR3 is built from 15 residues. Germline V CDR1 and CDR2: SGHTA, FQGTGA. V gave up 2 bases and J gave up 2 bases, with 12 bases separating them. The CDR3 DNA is TGTGCCAGCAGCTTATTTAGCAATCGACAAGAGACCCAGTACTTC. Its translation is CASSLFSNRQETQYF.

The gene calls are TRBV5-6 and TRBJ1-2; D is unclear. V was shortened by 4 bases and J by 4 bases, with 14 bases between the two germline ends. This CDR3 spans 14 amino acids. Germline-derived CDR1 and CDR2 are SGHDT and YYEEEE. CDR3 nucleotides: TGTGCCAGCAGCCTGGACCGGAGATTCTATGGCTACACCTTC. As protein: CASSLDRRFYGYTF. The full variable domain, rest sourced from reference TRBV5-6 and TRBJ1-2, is DAGVTQSPTHLIKTRGQQVTLRCSPKSGHDTVSWYQQALGQGPQFIFQYYEEEERQRGNFPDRFSGHQFPNYSSELNVNALLLGDSALYLCASSLDRRFYGYTFGSGTRLTVV.